These 31 T cell receptor beta chains were all obtained from the same sample, sequenced in a study of early stage breast cancer tumors. Produced via immunoSEQ multiplex PCR; TCRdb's table is partial and in-frame only. The sample yields around 31,000 clones, around 75% seen once. Sequenced: breast tumor tissue. Every receptor here comes from a person aged 30-39 years with breast cancer.

The chain employs TRBV2 and TRBJ1-4; possibly TRBD1 for D (5 bases). Germline CDR1 and CDR2: SNHLY and FYNNEI. This CDR3 is 15 amino acids long. Trimming took 0 bases from V and 8 from J, leaving 13 bases between them. In DNA form, the CDR3 reads TGTGCCAGCAGTGAAGCAGGGGCACCGGGGGAAAAACTGTTTTTT. Its protein is CASSEAGAPGEKLFF.

DNA of the CDR3: TGTGCCAGCAGCTTGGAGTCTTTTGTGGATCAAGAGACCCAGTACTTC. It is translated as CASSLESFVDQETQYF. This sequence joins TRBV5-5 and TRBJ2-5; D gene unclear. The CDR3 is 16 residues long. V lost 0 bases and J 2 bases, leaving 14 bases between the germline ends. Germline V lookup: CDR1 SGHKS, CDR2 YYEKEE (reference sequence). Combining the CDR3 with reference TRBV5-5 and TRBJ2-5 gives the whole variable domain DAGVTQSPTHLIKTRGQQVTLRCSPISGHKSVSWYQQVLGQGPQFIFQYYEKEERGRGNFPDRFSARQFPNYSSELNVNALLLGDSALYLCASSLESFVDQETQYFGPGTRLLVL.

The V and J genes are TRBV5-6 and TRBJ2-7; 7 bases agree with TRBD2. CDR3 length equals 13 residues. V was clipped by 5 bases and J by 3 bases; unmatched bases: 5. The germline V gene encodes CDR1 SGHDT and CDR2 YYEEEE. The CDR3 DNA sequence: TGTGCCAGCAGGGGGAGGGGACTCTACGAGCAGTACTTC. This gives the protein CASRGRGLYEQYF.

The J gene is TRBJ1-2, the V gene TRBV27, with 7 nucleotides matching TRBD1. V lost 3 bases to trimming and J lost 7 bases; unmatched junction nucleotides: 8. From germline, CDR1 is MNHEY and CDR2 SMNVEV (reference sequence). There are 14 residues in the CDR3. CDR3 bases: TGTGCCAGCAGTTTTCGCCGGACAGGCTCTGGCTACACCTTC. Translation: CASSFRRTGSGYTF.

The chain uses TRBV19 and TRBJ1-5, with D maybe TRBD1 (6 bases). This CDR3 contains 17 residues. V lost 3 bases, J lost 7 bases, and 22 bases lay in between. The germline V gene has CDR1 LNHDA and CDR2 SQIVND (reference sequence). This CDR3 reads CASSILIGGGPGQPQHF. Here the CDR3 DNA reads TGTGCCAGTAGTATTTTAATTGGCGGGGGGCCAGGCCAGCCCCAGCATTTT.

The chain is built from TRBV30 and TRBJ2-5, with D unclear. This CDR3 comprises 12 residues. Germline V CDR1 and CDR2: GTSNPN, SVGIG (reference sequence). V gave up 3 bases and J gave up 7 bases, with 12 bases separating them. CDR3 residues: CAWSAVFGTQYF. The CDR3, as DNA: TGTGCCTGGAGCGCCGTTTTTGGGACCCAGTACTTC.

This clone has a handful of counts. The chain is built from TRBV19 and TRBJ2-1; maybe TRBD2 (6 bases). Germline CDR1 and CDR2: LNHDA and SQIVND (reference sequence). This CDR3 region has 17 residues. The V end was cut by 0 bases, the J end by 4 bases, with 16 bases between. The CDR3 DNA sequence: TGTGCCAGTAGTATAGATCTACTGGAGGGGCGGTACAATGAGCAGTTCTTC. This encodes CASSIDLLEGRYNEQFF.

The chain combines TRBV5-1 with TRBJ2-7, with TRBD1 identical over 8 bases. This CDR3 contains 14 residues. The junction had 6 bases not matched to a gene; V was cut back by 4 bases and J by 3 bases. Germline lookup yields CDR1 SGHRS and CDR2 YFSETQ. The CDR3 spells CASSPRQGSYEQYF. The CDR3 region has the DNA TGCGCCAGCAGCCCTAGACAGGGGAGCTACGAGCAGTACTTC.

As for this clone: No DNA is shown, since the ends of the CDR3 on it are uncertain; the CDR3 is the one TCRdb lists. The chain joins TRBV2 to TRBJ2-7. Counting both end residues, the CDR3 totals 13 amino acids. Germline V gives CDR1 SNHLY, CDR2 FYNNEI. CDR3 in amino acids: CASSSSWPGEQYF.

The chain links TRBV4-3 to TRBJ1-2; 8 bases map to TRBD1. Looked up from germline, CDR1 is LGHNA and CDR2 is YSLEER. V was pared by 0 bases and J by 8 bases, with 5 bases of the junction left unmatched. The CDR3 is 14 amino acids. The CDR3 nucleotides are TGCGCCAGCAGCCAAGAATCAGGGGGCTACGGCTACACCTTC. Protein product: CASSQESGGYGYTF.

The chain has TRBV12-5 and TRBJ2-1; TRBD1 matches at 7 bases. The junction had 7 bases not matched to a gene; V was cut back by 5 bases and J by 3 bases. Per germline, CDR1 LGHNT and CDR2 FRNRAP. This CDR3 has 15 amino acids. Written as DNA, the CDR3 is TGTGCTAGTGGTGTGGGACAGTCCCTCTACAATGAGCAGTTCTTC. Translating gives CASGVGQSLYNEQFF. The full variable domain, with the rest looked up from reference TRBV12-5 and TRBJ2-1, is DARVTQTPRHKVTEMGQEVTMRCQPILGHNTVFWYRQTMMQGLELLAYFRNRAPLDDSGMPKDRFSAEMPDATLATLKIQPSEPRDSAVYFCASGVGQSLYNEQFFGPGTRLTVL.

The rearrangement uses TRBV6-5 and TRBJ1-1, with a weak D call TRBD1 (6 bases). Germline lookup yields CDR1 MNHEY and CDR2 SVGAGI. CDR3 size: 14 residues. V was shortened by 7 bases and J by 1 base, with 13 bases between the two germline ends. The CDR3 coding sequence is TGTGCCAGCATCTCTGAGGGGGGGAACACTGAAGCTTTCTTT. It is translated as CASISEGGNTEAFF.

The V call is TRBV6-5, the J call TRBJ2-7; either TRBD1 or TRBD2 may supply D (5 bases each). Germline V gene sequence: CDR1 MNHEY, CDR2 SVGAGI. V was trimmed by 2 bases and J by 0 bases, leaving 8 bases between them. The CDR3 contains 14 residues. DNA for the CDR3: TGTGCCAGCAGTTACGGGACCATCTCCTACGAGCAGTACTTC. It encodes CASSYGTISYEQYF.

Points on this clone: The sample carries other DNA sequences with the same CDR3. The CDR3: CASLRSGANVLTF. The CDR3 coding sequence is TGTGCCAGTTTAAGATCCGGGGCCAACGTCCTGACTTTC. The chain carries TRBV25-1 and TRBJ2-6; D is unclear. Trimming pared 9 bases from V and 4 bases from J, leaving 10 bases between. The CDR3 spans 13 residues. The germline gives CDR1 MGHDK, CDR2 SYGVNS.

There are a few counts of this clone. The V and J genes are TRBV4-1 and TRBJ2-1; 12 nucleotides agree with TRBD2. The CDR3 contains 17 residues. In germline, CDR1 is MGHRA, CDR2 YSYEKL. V trimming: 2 bases; J trimming: 9 bases; junction bases outside the gene matches: 11. Here the CDR3 DNA reads TGCGCCAGCAGCCAACTCGGTCTAGCGGGAGGGCCCGGTGAGCAGTTCTTC. This encodes CASSQLGLAGGPGEQFF.

This clone was picked up a small number of times. The chain uses TRBV29-1 and TRBJ2-6; D is undetermined. In germline, CDR1 is SQVTM, CDR2 ANQGSEA. CDR3 length: 14 amino acids. The V end lost 7 bases, the J end lost 0 bases, and 10 bases lay between the germline ends. The CDR3: CSARAGSGANVLTF. For the CDR3, the DNA is TGCAGCGCCCGAGCAGGCTCTGGGGCCAACGTCCTGACTTTC.

The genes are TRBV18 and TRBJ2-2; D uncertain. The CDR3 has 16 residues. In germline, CDR1 is KGHSH, CDR2 LQKENI. V shed 1 base and J shed 0 bases, with 9 bases lying between them. The CDR3: CASSPLGVTNTGELFF. CDR3 sequence (DNA): TGTGCCAGCTCACCACTTGGGGTTACGAACACCGGGGAGCTGTTTTTT.

This clone was counted a few times. The CDR3 nucleotides are TGTGCCAGCAGCCGTGACAGGGGTAACTATGGCTACACCTTC. Translating gives CASSRDRGNYGYTF. The chain combines TRBV14 with TRBJ1-2; 8 bases match TRBD1. CDR1 SGHDN and CDR2 FVKESK come from the germline V gene. With 4 bases clipped from V and 1 base from J, the junction kept 2 bases outside the gene matches. The CDR3 consists of 14 residues.

V is TRBV5-1 and J is TRBJ2-2, with TRBD2 identical over 10 bases. This CDR3 region has 15 residues. CDR1 and CDR2 (germline): SGHRS, YFSETQ. J lost 4 bases, V lost 0 bases, and 0 bases had no gene match. CDR3 amino acids: CASSLGLAGTGELFF. CDR3 sequence (DNA): TGCGCCAGCAGCTTGGGACTAGCGGGCACCGGGGAGCTGTTTTTT. Full variable domain (outside the CDR3, taken from reference TRBV5-1 and TRBJ2-2): KAGVTQTPRYLIKTRGQQVTLSCSPISGHRSVSWYQQTPGQGLQFLFEYFSETQRNKGNFPGRFSGRQFSNSRSEMNVSTLELGDSALYLCASSLGLAGTGELFFGEGSRLTVL.

The chain couples TRBV7-9 to TRBJ1-2; unclear D gene. The CDR3 totals 13 residues. Trimming removed 5 bases from V and 3 bases from J, with 10 bases in between. Germline V gene data show CDR1 as SEHNR and CDR2 as FQNEAQ (reference sequence). The CDR3 nucleotides read TGTGCCAGCAGCCCACCAATAGACTATGGCTACACCTTC. Encoded protein: CASSPPIDYGYTF.

V gene TRBV6-5 combines with J gene TRBJ2-1; the D is unclear. Trimming left V 5 bases short and J 15 bases short, with 11 bases between. In germline, CDR1 is MNHEY, CDR2 SVGAGI. There are 10 residues in the CDR3. The CDR3 here is CASSVTRTFF. The CDR3 DNA sequence: TGTGCCAGCAGTGTTACTCGTACGTTCTTC.

The count of this clone is one. V is TRBV7-7 and J is TRBJ2-7; 8 nucleotides match TRBD1. The CDR3 is 14 residues long. CDR1 and CDR2 (germline): SSHAT, FNYEAQ (reference sequence). Trimming removed 5 bases from V and 1 base from J; junction bases left unmatched: 4. The CDR3 DNA follows: TGTGCCAGCAGCCCTAGGACAGGGTCCTACGAGCAGTACTTC. It translates to CASSPRTGSYEQYF.

The chain couples TRBV10-3 to TRBJ2-7; no firm D call. This CDR3 is built from 13 residues. V lost 4 bases and J lost 3, with 10 bases in between. Germline V gene lookup returns CDR1 ENHRY and CDR2 SYGVKD. CDR3 loop: CAISGNSYYEQYF. The CDR3 DNA reads TGTGCCATCAGTGGAAACAGCTACTACGAGCAGTACTTC.

The CDR3 loop reads CASSFLAGGDTGELFF. CDR3 DNA sequence: TGTGCCAGCTCATTTCTAGCGGGAGGAGACACCGGGGAGCTGTTTTTT. The V call is TRBV18, the J call TRBJ2-2; 11 bases line up with TRBD2. Germline V gene lookup returns CDR1 KGHSH and CDR2 LQKENI. After removal of 5 bases from V and 3 bases from J, the junction contained 5 bases not matched to a gene. The CDR3 consists of 16 residues.

This chain joins TRBV25-1 and TRBJ2-7; TRBD1 matches at 7 bases. V shed 1 base, J shed 6 bases, and the junction held 9 bases outside the gene matches. This CDR3 is 15 amino acids long. Per germline, CDR1 MGHDK and CDR2 SYGVNS. The DNA of the CDR3 is TGTGCCAGCAGTGAATCGGGACAGATCTTCCCCGAGCAGTACTTC. As protein: CASSESGQIFPEQYF.

This clone has a handful of counts. The rearrangement links TRBV7-9 to TRBJ1-2; D gene uncertain. The germline V gene has CDR1 SEHNR and CDR2 FQNEAQ (reference sequence). This CDR3 spans 12 amino acids. Trimming removed 5 bases at V and 9 bases at J, with 13 bases between. CDR3 sequence reads: CASSNGLLSYTF. Written as DNA, the CDR3 is TGTGCCAGCAGCAACGGACTCTTAAGCTACACCTTC.

The chain joins TRBV19 to TRBJ2-1; 8 bases map to TRBD2. V was pared by 6 bases and J by 1 base, with 5 bases of the junction left unmatched. The germline V gene has CDR1 LNHDA and CDR2 SQIVND (reference sequence). This CDR3 has 15 residues. The CDR3 is CASRKTSDSYNEQFF. For the CDR3, the DNA is TGTGCCAGTAGGAAGACTAGCGATTCCTACAATGAGCAGTTCTTC.

This chain uses TRBV11-3 with TRBJ2-3; D is possibly TRBD2 (6 bases). Germline CDR1 and CDR2: SGHNT and YENEEA. This CDR3 comprises 13 residues. The ends were cut back, 5 bases at V and 4 bases at J, with 10 bases in the middle. The chain's CDR3 is CASSKPGADTQYF. CDR3 bases: TGTGCCAGCAGCAAACCGGGAGCAGATACGCAGTATTTT.

This clone was detected only a few times. This rearrangement joins TRBV7-3 to TRBJ1-1; 9 bases agree with TRBD1. Trimming took 4 bases from V and 13 from J; bases not matched to a gene: 7. The germline CDR1 and CDR2 sequences are SGHTA and FQGTGA. This CDR3 is built from 12 residues. Written as DNA, the CDR3 is TGTGCCAGCAGCTCGCGGACAGGGGAGGGTTTCTTT. Its translation: CASSSRTGEGFF.

The count of this clone is one. The chain links TRBV6-1 to TRBJ2-3; 7 nucleotides line up with TRBD2. V lost 4 bases to trimming and J lost 0 bases; unmatched junction nucleotides: 13. This CDR3 has 18 residues. Per germline, CDR1 MNHNS and CDR2 SASEGT. CDR3 amino acids: CASSAGTRDYPSTDTQYF. The CDR3 coding sequence is TGTGCCAGCAGTGCGGGGACCCGGGACTACCCGAGCACAGATACGCAGTATTTT.

This chain links TRBV7-9 with TRBJ2-1; D is perhaps TRBD1 or TRBD2 (5 bases each). V dropped 3 bases and J dropped 6 bases, with 9 bases sitting between them. The CDR3 totals 13 residues. The V gene's germline CDR1 is SEHNR and CDR2 FQNEAQ (reference sequence). CDR3 region: CASSFSGSNEQFF. The CDR3 nucleotides read TGTGCCAGCAGCTTTTCAGGGAGCAATGAGCAGTTCTTC.